In its sample, the clone carrying this T cell receptor beta chain was seen many times. The sample is drawn from a study of molecular identifiers for immune sequencing clone quantification. The J segment lost 6 bases and the V segment lost 4 bases, leaving 6 bases of the junction unmatched. CDR1 and CDR2 from the germline V gene are SEHNR and FQNEAQ (reference sequence). CDR3 length: 16 amino acids. One entry per CDR3 protein results from TCRdb running MiXCR on the PCR reads. The data hold about 630,000 distinct CDR3 sequences, with around 25% observed a single time. The chain links TRBV7-9 to TRBJ2-2; 12 nucleotides agree with TRBD1. The TCR comes from a human donor in good health. Some libraries in this study had Jurkat cell RNA spiked in. Sequencing input: naive CD8+ T cells from blood, with Jurkat cell RNA spiked in. Subset of the sample: FACS-sorted CD8+CD4-CCR7+CD45RA+ naive T cells. CDR3 bases: TGTGCCAGCAGCTCTCCGGGACAGGGGGCCGCCGGGGAGCTGTTTTTT. Its protein product is CASSSPGQGAAGELFF.